This T cell receptor beta chain is drawn from a study of T cell responses to AZD1222 COVID-19 vaccine. Study-level points and caveats: Donors, mostly white British, included more females; clonal diversity was possibly underestimated.

Comment on this clone: The antigen is unknown.

The table came from immunoSEQ multiplex PCR; TCRdb's copy has only in-frame clones and leaves some out. The table lists 55,000 to 75,000 clones, about 85% of them singletons. Material: peripheral blood, obtained on day 0 of AZD1222 vaccination. This TCR was recovered from an adult in good health.

This CDR3 reads CASSPWDTYTEAFF. CDR3 DNA: TGTGCCAGCAGCCCTTGGGACACTTACACTGAAGCTTTCTTT. This chain uses TRBV3-1 (or the pseudogene TRBV3-2) with TRBJ1-1; D perhaps matches TRBD1 (6 bases). Germline V gives CDR1 LGHDT, CDR2 YNNKEL (reference sequence). CDR3 size: 14 residues. Between the trimmed V and J ends, which lost 4 bases and 3 bases, there was a span of 12 bases.